The next 27 T cell receptor beta chains were all read from a single sample in a study of T-cell memory formation after mild COVID-19. TCRdb reprocessed the 5' RACE reads via MiXCR and lists one record per CDR3 protein. Of 40,000 to 45,000 distinct CDR3 sequences listed, 7.3% are singletons. Sequencing was done on a sample of PBMCs or a T cell subset sorted from them (not recorded which). The receptors here all came from a man between 18 and 35 years old who had mild COVID-19 (a few samples of this study predate the infection). Cell type and time point are not known.

This clonotype was observed a few times. The chain has TRBV12-3 or TRBV12-4 and TRBJ1-2; possible D gene TRBD1, 6 bases. Between the trimmed V and J ends, which lost 10 bases and 2 bases, there was a span of 11 bases. CDR3 length equals 12 residues. CDR3 in DNA: TGTGCCACACAGGGACGAAACTATGGCTACACCTTC. Its translation: CATQGRNYGYTF.

This clonotype has a count of ten or more. The V gene is TRBV12-3 or TRBV12-4, the J gene TRBJ2-5; D unclear. The CDR3 covers 15 residues. The V and J ends lost 2 bases and 5 bases respectively, with 15 bases between them. DNA for the CDR3: TGTGCCAGCAGTTTACCTCGGGTAGCTCGCGAGACCCAGTACTTC. Its protein product is CASSLPRVARETQYF.

This clonotype has just a few counts. The chain has TRBV4-3 and TRBJ1-1; D is uncertain. Germline loops: CDR1 LGHNA, CDR2 YSLEER. The CDR3 extends over 13 amino acids. The V end lost 0 bases, the J end lost 8 bases, and 10 bases lay between the germline ends. The CDR3 spells CASSQDYVGEAFF. The CDR3 coding sequence is TGCGCCAGCAGCCAAGACTACGTTGGGGAAGCTTTCTTT.

There are a few counts of this clonotype. The chain has TRBV12-3 or TRBV12-4 and TRBJ1-5; D is perhaps TRBD1 (5 bases). This CDR3 has 15 residues. The germline V and J ends were trimmed by 5 bases and 0 bases, with 11 bases remaining between them. CDR3 DNA sequence: TGTGCCAGCAGTACCCGGACACTTAGCAATCAGCCCCAGCATTTT. It is translated as CASSTRTLSNQPQHF.

This clonotype has ten or more counts. This chain connects TRBV12-3 or TRBV12-4 to TRBJ2-7; 7 nucleotides match TRBD1. V shed 2 bases and J 3 bases; nucleotides not matched to a gene: 7. This CDR3 is 15 amino acids long. CDR3 region: CASSLSTGAYYEQYF. DNA for the CDR3: TGTGCCAGCAGTTTAAGTACAGGGGCGTACTACGAGCAGTACTTC.

For this clonotype: A much larger clone differs by one base, so this may be a read error. The chain combines TRBV5-1 with TRBJ2-3; possibly TRBD2 for D (6 bases). CDR1 and CDR2 from the germline V gene are SGHRS and YFSETQ. The CDR3 loop spans 17 amino acids. This CDR3 is CSSKFGRGTPSTDTQYF. The CDR3 DNA is TGCTCCAGCAAGTTTGGGCGGGGAACCCCGAGCACAGATACGCAGTATTTT.

This clonotype turned up a few times. The chain carries TRBV5-6 and TRBJ2-7; the D gene is possibly TRBD1 (6 bases). CDR3 length: 15 amino acids. With 1 base removed from V and 2 bases from J, the gap between germline ends came to 13 bases. In germline, CDR1 is SGHDT, CDR2 YYEEEE. For the CDR3, the DNA is TGTGCCAGCAGCTTGCCCGGTCGACAGGCCTACGAGCAGTACTTC. Translating it yields CASSLPGRQAYEQYF. Full variable domain (remainder filled in from reference TRBV5-6 and TRBJ2-7): DAGVTQSPTHLIKTRGQQVTLRCSPKSGHDTVSWYQQALGQGPQFIFQYYEEEERQRGNFPDRFSGHQFPNYSSELNVNALLLGDSALYLCASSLPGRQAYEQYFGPGTRLTVT.

This clonotype occurred many times. The chain combines TRBV25-1 with TRBJ2-5, with TRBD1 identical over 8 bases. This CDR3 has 15 residues. Losses at the gene ends were 1 base for V and 4 bases for J; bases not matched to a gene: 5. Germline assignment: CDR1 MGHDK and CDR2 SYGVNS. CDR3 in amino acids: CASSESQGAGETQYF. In DNA, the CDR3 is TGTGCCAGCAGTGAATCCCAGGGGGCCGGAGAGACCCAGTACTTC.

The V and J genes are TRBV7-7 and TRBJ2-2; 9 bases agree with TRBD1. The CDR3 has 16 amino acids. The V and J ends lost 5 bases and 2 bases, in that order; junction bases with no gene match: 6. Germline-derived CDR1 and CDR2 are SSHAT and FNYEAQ (reference sequence). The CDR3: CASSPWTGDNTGELFF. CDR3 in DNA: TGTGCCAGCAGCCCATGGACAGGGGACAACACCGGGGAGCTGTTTTTT.

This chain uses TRBV12-3 or TRBV12-4 with TRBJ1-1, with a possible D match to TRBD1 (6 bases). The CDR3 totals 13 residues. V shed 1 base and J shed 4 bases, with 7 bases lying between them. CDR3 nucleotide sequence: TGTGCCAGCAGTTTAGGAGGGGGCACTGAAGCTTTCTTT. Residues: CASSLGGGTEAFF.

The chain links TRBV6-2 or TRBV6-3 to TRBJ2-3; possible D gene TRBD1, 7 bases. V was cut by 6 bases and J by 5 bases, with 21 bases left in between. This CDR3 spans 16 amino acids. CDR1 and CDR2 (germline): MNHEY, SVGEGT. The CDR3: CASRINRGGRGDTQYF. The CDR3 DNA follows: TGTGCCAGCAGAATTAACAGGGGAGGTCGGGGAGATACGCAGTATTTT.

V and J are TRBV6-5 and TRBJ1-2, with 8 bases lining up with TRBD1. From germline, CDR1 is MNHEY and CDR2 SVGAGI. CDR3 length: 13 residues. V shed 6 bases, J shed 5 bases, and the junction held 5 bases outside the gene matches. The CDR3 nucleotides are TGTGCCAGCAGCGGGGGGACAGGATATGGCTACACCTTC. Protein: CASSGGTGYGYTF.

The CDR3 DNA sequence: TGTGCCTGGAGTGTACAGAACAACGAGCAGTACTTC. Translated: CAWSVQNNEQYF. The V call is TRBV30, the J call TRBJ2-7; D ambiguous. This CDR3 contains 12 residues. Deletions cut 0 bases from V and 5 bases from J, with 8 bases between. Germline lookup yields CDR1 GTSNPN and CDR2 SVGIG (reference sequence).

There are a few counts of this clonotype. The chain links TRBV5-1 to TRBJ2-5, with a tentative D call TRBD1 (5 bases). Germline-derived CDR1 and CDR2 are SGHRS and YFSETQ. V shed 1 base and J shed 0 bases, with 7 bases lying between them. This CDR3 has 14 residues. Here the CDR3 reads CASSLSGYQETQYF. The CDR3 DNA sequence: TGCGCCAGCAGCTTGTCAGGGTACCAAGAGACCCAGTACTTC.

The V and J genes are TRBV4-1 and TRBJ1-6; 10 positions match TRBD1. The length of the CDR3 is 20 residues. V shed 0 bases, J shed 7 bases, and the junction held 15 bases outside the gene matches. In germline, CDR1 is MGHRA, CDR2 YSYEKL. The CDR3 loop is CASSQEGGTGVRGVNSPLHF. DNA of the CDR3: TGCGCCAGCAGCCAAGAGGGCGGGACAGGGGTCCGCGGTGTAAATTCACCCCTCCACTTT.

The rearrangement links TRBV5-1 to TRBJ1-1, with TRBD1 matching 7 bases. Trimming cost V 7 bases and J 3 bases; bases outside gene matches: 9. The CDR3 sequence is 14 residues long. CDR1 and CDR2 (germline): SGHRS, YFSETQ. CDR3 amino acids: CASDTGQADTEAFF. The CDR3 DNA is TGCGCCAGCGATACTGGACAGGCGGACACTGAAGCTTTCTTT.

The V and J genes are TRBV12-3 or TRBV12-4 and TRBJ1-1; D not certain. V was pared by 3 bases and J by 1 base, with 9 bases between. The CDR3 contains 14 residues. The CDR3 sequence: CASSFAEPNTEAFF. In DNA, the CDR3 is TGTGCCAGCAGTTTCGCAGAGCCGAACACTGAAGCTTTCTTT.

The sample holds many counts of this clonotype. The gene calls are TRBV6-6 and TRBJ2-7; D possibly corresponds to TRBD2 (6 bases). The CDR3 loop spans 13 amino acids. Trimming stripped 5 bases from V and 3 bases from J, with 11 bases between. Germline CDR1 reads MNHNY; CDR2 reads SVGAGI (reference sequence). CDR3 sequence reads: CASSPGLFYEQYV. In DNA form, the CDR3 reads TGTGCCAGCAGTCCGGGACTTTTCTACGAGCAGTACGTC.

V gene TRBV12-3 or TRBV12-4 combines with J gene TRBJ1-5; D remains unclear. V dropped 2 bases and J dropped 7 bases, with 12 bases sitting between them. This CDR3 comprises 14 residues. CDR3: CASSLTLPDQPQHF. The CDR3 DNA sequence: TGTGCCAGCAGTTTAACACTTCCGGACCAGCCCCAGCATTTT.

V gene TRBV20-1 combines with J gene TRBJ1-4, with a weak D call TRBD1 (5 bases). This CDR3 comprises 15 residues. Germline V gene data show CDR1 as DFQATT and CDR2 as SNEGSKA (reference sequence). Trimming removed 0 bases at V and 3 bases at J, with 11 bases between. CDR3 nucleotide sequence: TGCAGTGCTAGAGATGGGGGAAACGCTAATGAAAAACTGTTTTTT. Its protein product is CSARDGGNANEKLFF.

This clonotype occurred a few times. The rearrangement joins TRBV27 to TRBJ1-1, with D tentatively TRBD1 (5 bases). CDR3 length: 13 amino acids. Germline V gives CDR1 MNHEY, CDR2 SMNVEV (reference sequence). Trimming left V 8 bases short and J 8 bases short, with 18 bases between. The CDR3, as DNA: TGTGCCAGCCAAAGGATGACAGATAAAGAAGCTTTCTTT. It specifies CASQRMTDKEAFF.

This clonotype was found a few times. This chain joins TRBV20-1 and TRBJ1-1; D is perhaps TRBD1 (6 bases). The CDR3 loop spans 14 amino acids. Between the trimmed V and J ends, which lost 6 bases and 7 bases, there was a span of 21 bases. Looked up from germline, CDR1 is DFQATT and CDR2 is SNEGSKA (reference sequence). The CDR3 nucleotides read TGCAGTGCGGGGGACATCTCTGGCTCTGATGAAGCTTTCTTT. It is translated as CSAGDISGSDEAFF.

This clonotype is categorized as medium-sized. CDR3 in DNA: TGTGCCAGCAGCGTGGGCGCGGCTGACACAGATACGCAGTATTTT. Amino acids: CASSVGAADTDTQYF. The chain employs TRBV5-5 and TRBJ2-3, with D hard to call. Trimming took 4 bases from V and 2 from J, leaving 14 bases between them. This CDR3 has 15 amino acids. CDR1 is SGHKS, CDR2 YYEKEE, per germline (reference sequence).

This clonotype occurred a few times. The V call is TRBV7-3, the J call TRBJ2-1; 9 bases are a match to TRBD1. The trim removed 4 bases at V and 9 bases at J, leaving 4 bases unmatched. The CDR3 is 13 amino acids. Germline CDR1 is SGHTA and CDR2 is FQGTGA. The CDR3 loop reads CASSSGQGGEQFF. CDR3 nucleotides: TGTGCCAGCAGCTCGGGACAGGGCGGTGAGCAGTTCTTC.

The chain carries TRBV10-1 and TRBJ1-1; tentatively, D is TRBD1 (5 bases). Germline assignment: CDR1 WNHNN and CDR2 SYGVQD (reference sequence). With 6 bases removed from V and 5 bases from J, the gap between germline ends came to 13 bases. This CDR3 contains 13 residues. The CDR3 nucleotides are TGCGCCAGCAGCCGGGACGCCGGGACTGAAGCTTTCTTT. Translating gives CASSRDAGTEAFF.

This clonotype showed up just a few times. CDR3 bases: TGTGCCAGCAGCTTACCGGGGCGGAACACCGGGGAGCTGTTTTTT. Protein product: CASSLPGRNTGELFF. The chain joins TRBV5-4 to TRBJ2-2; D tentatively reads TRBD1 or TRBD2 (5 bases each). Trimming took off 2 bases at V and 1 base at J, with 9 bases between the two ends. The CDR3 extends over 15 amino acids. CDR1 is SGHNT, CDR2 YYREEE, per germline (reference sequence).

J is TRBJ1-1 and V is TRBV18, with D perhaps TRBD1 (6 bases). Germline V gene lookup returns CDR1 KGHSH and CDR2 LQKENI. Trimming removed 3 bases from V and 3 bases from J, with 11 bases in between. The CDR3 spans 14 residues. The CDR3 is CASSPISGDTEAFF. The CDR3 region has the DNA TGTGCCAGCTCACCCATATCAGGGGACACTGAAGCTTTCTTT.